This TCR beta chain came from a study of human T cells and chemical hapten exposure. Regarding the study as a whole: A positive correlation with patch test score was shown by PT1 expanded TCR counts.

TCRdb re-called the RACE reads with MiXCR, one entry per CDR3 protein. The table lists 89,000 or so distinct CDR3 sequences, around 8.8% of them singletons, with about 2.5% in the top ten. As for time point: pre-sensitization, week 0. Treatment: therapeutic diphenylcyclopropenone sensitization with weekly scalp DPC. This clonotype was picked up a small number of times. Its specificity is not known. CDR1 MNHNY and CDR2 SVGAGI come from the germline V gene (reference sequence). Trimming at V came to 7 bases and at J to 1 base, leaving 4 bases not matched to a gene. The CDR3 length is 14 residues. The material was whole blood, obtained in connection with sensitization to the hapten diphenylcyclopropenone (DPC). The genes are TRBV6-6 and TRBJ2-5; 9 bases match TRBD2. The receptor was derived from a man aged 35 to 55 with alopecia areata. Some clones in this sample may be carry-over from other donors' samples. CDR3 sequence reads: CASNPREGQETQYF. The CDR3 nucleotides are TGTGCCAGCAATCCGCGGGAGGGCCAAGAGACCCAGTACTTC.